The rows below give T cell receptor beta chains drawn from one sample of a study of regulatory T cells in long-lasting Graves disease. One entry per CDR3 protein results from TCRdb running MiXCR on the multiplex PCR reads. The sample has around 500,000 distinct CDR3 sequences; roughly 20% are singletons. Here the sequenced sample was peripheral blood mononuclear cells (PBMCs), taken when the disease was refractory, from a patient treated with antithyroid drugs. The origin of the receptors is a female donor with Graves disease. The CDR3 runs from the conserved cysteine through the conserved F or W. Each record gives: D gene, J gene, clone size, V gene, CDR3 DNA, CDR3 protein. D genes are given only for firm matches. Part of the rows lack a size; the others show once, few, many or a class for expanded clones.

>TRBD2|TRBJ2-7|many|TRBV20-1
TGCAGTGCTAGAGATGTTCCAAGCGGGAGTGCCGACGAGCAGTACTTC
CSARDVPSGSADEQYF
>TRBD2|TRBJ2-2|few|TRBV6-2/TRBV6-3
TGTGCCAGCTACCCGGGCGGGAGAGTGTCCGGGGAGCTGTTTTTT
CASYPGGRVSGELFF
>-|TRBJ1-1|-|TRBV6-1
TGTGCCAGCCGGTTGGAGGGAGAGAGCACTGAAGCTTTCTTT
CASRLEGESTEAFF
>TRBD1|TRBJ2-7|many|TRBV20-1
TGCAGTGCTATTAGTCCAGGGGGTTACGAGCAGTACTTC
CSAISPGGYEQYF
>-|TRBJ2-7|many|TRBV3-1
TGTGCCAGCAGCCAAGGTGAGGGGCCGTGGGACGAGCAGTACTTC
CASSQGEGPWDEQYF
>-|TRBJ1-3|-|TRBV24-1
TGTGCCACCAGTGATCGACAGACCTGGTGCACCATATATTTT
CATSDRQTWCTIYF
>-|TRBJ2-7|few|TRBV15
TGTGTCACCAGCAGACACAGGAGCTACGAGCAGTACTTC
CVTSRHRSYEQYF
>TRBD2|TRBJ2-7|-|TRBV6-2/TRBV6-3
TGTGCCAGCAGTTACTCGATAACGGCGGGAGATAACGAGCAGTACTTC
CASSYSITAGDNEQYF
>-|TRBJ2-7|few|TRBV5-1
TGCGCCAGCAGTCTCCAAACCGGGGGCGAGCAGTACTTC
CASSLQTGGEQYF
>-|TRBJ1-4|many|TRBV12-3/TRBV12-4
TGTGCCAGCAGTTTCGGGGGTCTAGGGGAAAAACTGTTTTTT
CASSFGGLGEKLFF
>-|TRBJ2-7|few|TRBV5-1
TGCGCCAGCAGCTGGGGGACTTCTACCTACGAGCAGTACTTC
CASSWGTSTYEQYF